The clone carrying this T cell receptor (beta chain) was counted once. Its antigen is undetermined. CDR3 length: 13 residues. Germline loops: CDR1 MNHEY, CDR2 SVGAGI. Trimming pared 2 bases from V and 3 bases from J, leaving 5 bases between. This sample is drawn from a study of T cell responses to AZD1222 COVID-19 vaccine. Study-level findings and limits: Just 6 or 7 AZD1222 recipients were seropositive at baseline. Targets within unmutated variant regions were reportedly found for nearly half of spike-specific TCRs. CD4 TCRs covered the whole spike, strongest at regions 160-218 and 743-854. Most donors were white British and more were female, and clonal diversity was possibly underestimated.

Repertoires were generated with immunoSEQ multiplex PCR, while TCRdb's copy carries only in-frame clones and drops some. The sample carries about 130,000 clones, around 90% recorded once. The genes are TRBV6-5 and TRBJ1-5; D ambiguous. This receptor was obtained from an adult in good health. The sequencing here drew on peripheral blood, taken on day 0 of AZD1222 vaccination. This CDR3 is CASSYGHNQPQHF. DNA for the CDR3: TGTGCCAGCAGTTACGGCCACAATCAGCCCCAGCATTTT.